What follows describes a single TCR beta chain. The data originate from a study of blood T cell repertoires in COVID-19. Study-wide context: Acute-phase and convalescent COVID-19 samples originated in the United States, Italy and Spain. The cDNA or gDNA used as material had been derived from T cells, B-cell-depleted T cells, or PBMCs.

Germline V lookup: CDR1 LGHNT, CDR2 FRNRAP. The J segment lost 4 bases and the V segment lost 5 bases, leaving 14 bases of the junction unmatched. This CDR3 is built from 17 residues. Participant-reported clinical history was the basis for cohort assignment. As processed by the authors: Amplification with reference gene primers provided the estimates of nucleated cell counts. TCRdb's copy holds only in-frame clones and misses some; the assay was immunoSEQ multiplex PCR. The V and J calls and clone size come from that table; D and trimming were worked out from the DNA. The sample contains around 250,000 clones, about 91% of which appear only once.

This receptor was identified in a woman between 40 and 55 years old with acute COVID-19. The J gene is TRBJ2-3, the V gene TRBV12-5; 8 bases are shared with TRBD2. The sequencing input was PBMCs or T cells enriched from blood (not recorded which). CDR3 residues: CASGPRGSGSRPDTQYF. In DNA form, the CDR3 reads TGTGCTAGTGGTCCCCGGGGAAGCGGGAGCCGGCCAGATACGCAGTATTTT.